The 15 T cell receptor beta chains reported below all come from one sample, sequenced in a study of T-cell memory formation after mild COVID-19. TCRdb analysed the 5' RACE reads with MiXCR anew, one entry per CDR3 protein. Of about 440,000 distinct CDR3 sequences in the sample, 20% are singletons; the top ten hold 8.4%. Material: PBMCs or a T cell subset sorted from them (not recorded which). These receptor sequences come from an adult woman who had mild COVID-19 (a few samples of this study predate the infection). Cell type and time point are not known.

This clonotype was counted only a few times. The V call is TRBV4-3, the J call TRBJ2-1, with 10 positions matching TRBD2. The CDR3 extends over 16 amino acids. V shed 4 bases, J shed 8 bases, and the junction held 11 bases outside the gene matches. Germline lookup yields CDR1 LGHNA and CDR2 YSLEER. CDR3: CASSLRPSGSDDEQFF. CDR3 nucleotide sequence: TGCGCCAGCAGCCTCCGGCCTAGCGGGAGTGACGATGAGCAGTTCTTC.

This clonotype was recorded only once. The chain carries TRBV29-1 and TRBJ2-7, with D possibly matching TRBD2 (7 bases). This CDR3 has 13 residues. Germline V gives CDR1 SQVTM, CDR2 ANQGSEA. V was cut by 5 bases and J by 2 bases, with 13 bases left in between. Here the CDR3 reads CSVSEGGPYEQYF. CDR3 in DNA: TGCAGCGTTTCCGAGGGGGGGCCCTACGAGCAGTACTTC.

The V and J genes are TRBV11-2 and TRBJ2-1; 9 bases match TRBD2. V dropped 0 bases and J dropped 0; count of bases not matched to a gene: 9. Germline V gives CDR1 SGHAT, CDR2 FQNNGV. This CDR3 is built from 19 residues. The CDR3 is CASSLDGVAGVISYNEQFF. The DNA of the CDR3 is TGTGCCAGCAGCTTAGATGGGGTAGCGGGAGTTATCTCCTACAATGAGCAGTTCTTC.

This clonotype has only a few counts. CDR3 coding DNA: TGCGCCAGCAGCCAAGATATGAGACAGGACGCCGTTGGCTACACCTTC. Translation: CASSQDMRQDAVGYTF. This chain uses TRBV4-1 with TRBJ1-2, with D maybe TRBD1 (6 bases). The V and J ends lost 0 bases and 7 bases respectively, with 18 bases between them. Germline V gene sequence: CDR1 MGHRA, CDR2 YSYEKL. The CDR3 spans 16 residues.

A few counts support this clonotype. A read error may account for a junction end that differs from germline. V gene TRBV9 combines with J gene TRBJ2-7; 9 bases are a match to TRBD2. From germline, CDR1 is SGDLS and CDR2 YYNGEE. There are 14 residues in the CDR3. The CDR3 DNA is TGTGCCAGCAGCGTAGAGGCTAGCGGGACCCCCCTGCACTTC. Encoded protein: CASSVEASGTPLHF.

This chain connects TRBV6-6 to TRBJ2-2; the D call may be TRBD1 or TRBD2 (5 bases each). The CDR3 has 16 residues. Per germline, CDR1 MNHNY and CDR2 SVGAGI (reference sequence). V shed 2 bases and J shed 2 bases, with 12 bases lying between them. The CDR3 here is CASSYSPGLNTGELFF. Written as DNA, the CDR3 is TGTGCCAGCAGTTACAGCCCGGGGCTAAACACCGGGGAGCTGTTTTTT.

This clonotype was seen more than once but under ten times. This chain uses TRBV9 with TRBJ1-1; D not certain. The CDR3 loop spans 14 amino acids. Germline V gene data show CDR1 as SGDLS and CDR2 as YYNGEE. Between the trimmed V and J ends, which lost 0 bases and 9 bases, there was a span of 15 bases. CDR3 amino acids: CASSVEGGGSQAFF. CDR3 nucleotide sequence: TGTGCCAGCAGCGTAGAAGGCGGAGGGAGCCAAGCTTTCTTT.

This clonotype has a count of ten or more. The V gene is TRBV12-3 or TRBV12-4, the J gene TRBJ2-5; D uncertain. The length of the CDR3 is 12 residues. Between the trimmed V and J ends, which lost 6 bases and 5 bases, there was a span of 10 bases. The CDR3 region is CASSPPWETQYF. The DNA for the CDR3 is TGTGCCAGCAGCCCGCCGTGGGAGACCCAGTACTTC.

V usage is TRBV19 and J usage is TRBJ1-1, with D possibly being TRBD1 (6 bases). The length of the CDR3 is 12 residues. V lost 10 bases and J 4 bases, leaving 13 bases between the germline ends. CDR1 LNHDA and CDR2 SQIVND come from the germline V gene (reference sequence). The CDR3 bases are TGTGCCACCGCACAGGGCGCCACTGAAGCTTTCTTT. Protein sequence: CATAQGATEAFF.

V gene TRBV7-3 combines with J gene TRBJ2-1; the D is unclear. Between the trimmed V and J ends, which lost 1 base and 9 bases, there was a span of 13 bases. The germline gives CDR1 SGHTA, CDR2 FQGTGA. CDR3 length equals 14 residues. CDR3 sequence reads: CASSLRHGSAEQFF. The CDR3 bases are TGTGCCAGCAGCTTAAGGCATGGCAGCGCTGAGCAGTTCTTC. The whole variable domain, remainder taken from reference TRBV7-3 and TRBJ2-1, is GAGVSQTPSNKVTEKGKYVELRCDPISGHTALYWYRQSLGQGPEFLIYFQGTGAADDSGLPNDRFFAVRPEGSVSTLKIQRTERGDSAVYLCASSLRHGSAEQFFGPGTRLTVL.

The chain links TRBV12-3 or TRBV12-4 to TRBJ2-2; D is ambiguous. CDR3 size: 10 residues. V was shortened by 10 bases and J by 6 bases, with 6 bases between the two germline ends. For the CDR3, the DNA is TGTGCCATAGCAGCCGGGGAGCTGTTTTTT. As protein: CAIAAGELFF.

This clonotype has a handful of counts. CDR3 in amino acids: CASSFRQGNQPQHF. CDR3 DNA: TGTGCCAGCAGTTTTCGACAGGGCAATCAGCCCCAGCATTTT. The V gene is TRBV6-5, the J gene TRBJ1-5; D might be TRBD1 (6 bases). V lost 4 bases and J 2 bases, leaving 9 bases between the germline ends. Per germline, CDR1 MNHEY and CDR2 SVGAGI. This CDR3 has 14 residues.

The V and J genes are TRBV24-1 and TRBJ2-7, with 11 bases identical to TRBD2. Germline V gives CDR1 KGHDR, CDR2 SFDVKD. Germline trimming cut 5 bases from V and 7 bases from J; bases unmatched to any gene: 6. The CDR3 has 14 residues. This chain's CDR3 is CATSGTSGPREQYF. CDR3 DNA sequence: TGTGCCACCAGTGGGACTAGCGGGCCAAGGGAGCAGTACTTC.

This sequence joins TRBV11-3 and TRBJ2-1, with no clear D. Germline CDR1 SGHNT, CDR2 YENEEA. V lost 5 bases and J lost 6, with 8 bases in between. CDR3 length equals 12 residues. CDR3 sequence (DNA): TGTGCCAGCAGCCCCGTGAGCAATGAGCAGTTCTTC. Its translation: CASSPVSNEQFF. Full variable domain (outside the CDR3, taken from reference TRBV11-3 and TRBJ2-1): EAGVVQSPRYKIIEKKQPVAFWCNPISGHNTLYWYLQNLGQGPELLIRYENEEAVDDSQLPKDRFSAERLKGVDSTLKIQPAELGDSAVYLCASSPVSNEQFFGPGTRLTVL.

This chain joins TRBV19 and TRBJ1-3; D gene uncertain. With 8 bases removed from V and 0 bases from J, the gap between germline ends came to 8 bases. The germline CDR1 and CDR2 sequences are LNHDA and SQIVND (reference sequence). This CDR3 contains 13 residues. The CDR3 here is CASVAASGNTIYF. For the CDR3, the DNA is TGTGCCAGTGTGGCCGCCTCTGGAAACACCATATATTTT.